This entry features one T cell receptor beta chain sequence. Its antigen is unknown. Qualities for individual bases were not recorded, and no much larger clone is one base off. Different DNA sequences within this sample yield the same CDR3. The data derive from a study of T cell responses to AZD1222 COVID-19 vaccine (dated by TCRdb to about 2021). For the study in its entirety: AZD1222 recipients with second doses at about 4 weeks or about 12 weeks were pooled, because spike-specific TCR depth and breadth did not differ between schedules. A total of more than 230 trial participants underwent TCR sequencing, of whom nearly 210 received two doses of AZD1222 and approximately 25 received two doses of the MenACWY control vaccine. Trial participants were enrolled by age into 18-55, 56-69 and 70-plus year subgroups, with 148, 28 and 57 TCR-sequenced participants respectively.

The time point label here, explained by the study, means: baseline before first vaccination. The vaccinee samples were drawn from two UK trials, COV001 and COV002, one of which was a single-blind randomized controlled phase 2/3 trial testing AZD1222 (ChAdOx1 nCoV-19) in healthy adults. Trial participant PBMC samples were collected at day 0 and day 28 after the second dose for TCRbeta chain sequencing. Reading the germline V gene (reference sequence) gives CDR1 DFQATT and CDR2 SNEGSKA. The trim is 3 bases for V and 4 bases for J, with a gap of 3 bases between the germline ends. The CDR3 spans 10 residues, from the cysteine through the phenylalanine. The DNA shown is the 30-base CDR3, in frame from base 1. What the study reported, not specific to this receptor: Epitopes outside the regions mutated in the B.1.351 and B.1.1.7 variants were reportedly recognized by nearly half of the unique spike-specific TCRs. Vaccine-associated CD4 TCRs spanned the whole spike protein, with dominant responses in regions 160-218 and 743-854. The 56-69-year group was small, and its depth increase did not reach significance, likely because of low power. Because no day 14 peak-response samples were available, repertoires were characterized only after the peak T cell response. Participants were mostly white British, with more females than males. The authors suggested clonal diversity may have been underestimated. After two AZD1222 doses, both the breadth and the depth of spike-specific TCRs were significantly higher than at day 0 and than in MenACWY recipients. Conclusions about previously exposed vaccinees were limited because only six or seven AZD1222 recipients were SARS-CoV-2 seropositive at baseline.

The CDR3 regions of human TCRbeta chains were analyzed by immunosequencing. As for the original processing: TCRs in the repertoires were compared against a reference library of SARS-CoV-2-specific TCRs that had been generated with the MIRA antigen-specificity platform. Breadth was defined as the fraction of unique TCRs that were SARS-CoV-2-associated, and depth was defined as the fraction of total T cells that were SARS-CoV-2-associated. Each spike-specific TCR was assigned to its reactive spike region and to a CD4 or CD8 class using the MIRA data. Log10-transformed breadth and depth values were compared by one-way ANOVA with Sidak's multiple comparisons tests. TCRdb re-hosts the immuneACCESS table, in-frame sequences only. Its copies lack some clones; in the studies checked, an unresolved V gene accounts for under half of them, and the cause for the rest is not known. From that table come the V and J calls and clone size; the DNA was used to work out D and trimming. This sample is represented by over 150,000 clones; approximately 90% of them were singletons. The ten largest clones add up to around 3.2% of the sample.

The specimen comprised peripheral blood, sampled on day 0 of AZD1222 vaccination. This chain joins TRBV20-1 to TRBJ1-2, with no D gene named confidently. This clonotype was obtained from an adult in good health. The CDR3 region has the sequence CSASSYGYTF. The nucleotides are TGCAGTGCTAGTTCCTATGGCTACACCTTC.